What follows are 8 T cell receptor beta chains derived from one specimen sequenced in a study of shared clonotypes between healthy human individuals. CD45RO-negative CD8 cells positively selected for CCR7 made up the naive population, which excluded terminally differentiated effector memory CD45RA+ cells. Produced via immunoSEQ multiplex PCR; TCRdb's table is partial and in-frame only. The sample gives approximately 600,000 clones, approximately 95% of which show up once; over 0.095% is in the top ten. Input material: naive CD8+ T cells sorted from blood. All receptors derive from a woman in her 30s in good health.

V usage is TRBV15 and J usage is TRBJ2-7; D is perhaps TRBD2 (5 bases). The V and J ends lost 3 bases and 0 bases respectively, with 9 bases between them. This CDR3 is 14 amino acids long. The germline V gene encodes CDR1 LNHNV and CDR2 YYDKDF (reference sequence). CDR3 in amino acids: CATSSSVDSYEQYF. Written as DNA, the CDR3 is TGTGCCACCAGCAGTAGCGTGGACTCCTACGAGCAGTACTTC.

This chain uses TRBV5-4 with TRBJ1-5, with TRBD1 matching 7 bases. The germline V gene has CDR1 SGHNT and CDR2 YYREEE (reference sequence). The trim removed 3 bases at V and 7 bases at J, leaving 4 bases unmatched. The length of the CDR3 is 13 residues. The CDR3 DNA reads TGTGCCAGCAGCTCCGACAGGGCCCAGCCCCAGCATTTT. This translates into CASSSDRAQPQHF.

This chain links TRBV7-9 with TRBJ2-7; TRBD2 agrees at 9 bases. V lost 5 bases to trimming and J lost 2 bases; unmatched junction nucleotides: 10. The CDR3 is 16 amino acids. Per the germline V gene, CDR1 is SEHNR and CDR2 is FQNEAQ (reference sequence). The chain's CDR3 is CASSTISGSSPYEQYF. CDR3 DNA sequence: TGTGCCAGCAGCACCATTAGCGGGAGCTCACCCTACGAGCAGTACTTC.

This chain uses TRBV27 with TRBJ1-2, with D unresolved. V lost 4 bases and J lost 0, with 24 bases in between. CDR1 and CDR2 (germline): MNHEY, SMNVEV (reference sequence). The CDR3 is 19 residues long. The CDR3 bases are TGTGCCAGCAGTTCCCTAGAAATTCTCGCGACCCCGTCTAACTATGGCTACACCTTC. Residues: CASSSLEILATPSNYGYTF.

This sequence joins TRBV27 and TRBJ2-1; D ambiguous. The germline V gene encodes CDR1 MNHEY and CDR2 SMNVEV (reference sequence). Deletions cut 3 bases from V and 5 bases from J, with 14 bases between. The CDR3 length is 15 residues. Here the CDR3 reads CASSFSSAANNEQFF. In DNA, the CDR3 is TGTGCCAGCAGTTTCTCCTCGGCGGCTAACAATGAGCAGTTCTTC.

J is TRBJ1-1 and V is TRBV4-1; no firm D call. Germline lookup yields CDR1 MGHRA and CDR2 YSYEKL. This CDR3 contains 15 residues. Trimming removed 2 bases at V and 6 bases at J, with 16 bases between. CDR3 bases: TGCGCCAGCAGCCAACTCCCCGCTGGTCAGGCTGAAGCTTTCTTT. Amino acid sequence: CASSQLPAGQAEAFF.

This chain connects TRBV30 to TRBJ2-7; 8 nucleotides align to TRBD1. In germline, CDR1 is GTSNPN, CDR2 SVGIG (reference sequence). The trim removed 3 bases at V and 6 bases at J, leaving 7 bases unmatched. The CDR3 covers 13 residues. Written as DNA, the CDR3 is TGTGCCTGGAGCGCAGGACAGGGCGGCGAGCAGTACTTC. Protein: CAWSAGQGGEQYF. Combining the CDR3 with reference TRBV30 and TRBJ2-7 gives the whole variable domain SQTIHQWPATLVQPVGSPLSLECTVEGTSNPNLYWYRQAAGRGLQLLFYSVGIGQISSEVPQNLSASRPQDRQFILSSKKLLLSDSGFYLCAWSAGQGGEQYFGPGTRLTVT.

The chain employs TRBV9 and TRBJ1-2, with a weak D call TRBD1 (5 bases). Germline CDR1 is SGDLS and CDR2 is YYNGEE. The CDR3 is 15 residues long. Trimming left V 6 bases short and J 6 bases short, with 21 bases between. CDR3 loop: CASTSSGAPGDGYTF. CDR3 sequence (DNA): TGTGCCAGCACCTCGTCTGGGGCTCCAGGCGATGGCTACACCTTC. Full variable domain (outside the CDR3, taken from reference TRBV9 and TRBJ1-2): DSGVTQTPKHLITATGQRVTLRCSPRSGDLSVYWYQQSLDQGLQFLIQYYNGEERAKGNILERFSAQQFPDLHSELNLSSLELGDSALYFCASTSSGAPGDGYTFGSGTRLTVV.